This T cell receptor (beta chain) was documented in a study of CD8 T cells in ankylosing spondylitis. Using quantitative 5'-RACE with molecular barcodes, the authors made TCR beta libraries. Each CDR3 protein is one row after TCRdb ran MiXCR on the 5' RACE reads. This table holds around 430,000 distinct CDR3 sequences, roughly 15% found once. Findings and limits, study-wide: Ankylosing spondylitis blood seemed to carry a telltale TCR beta motif made of fewer than 10 highly homologous variants. Reportedly, matched ankylosing spondylitis synovial fluid was significantly enriched for disease-linked clones.

V was clipped by 1 base and J by 5 bases; unmatched bases: 6. The CDR3 runs to 15 residues. In germline, CDR1 is SGHTA, CDR2 FQGNSA. This clonotype was seen a few times. No antigen is known for it. The sequencing input was blood, either unsorted or a sorted T cell fraction (not recorded which). The sequence derives from a male donor with ankylosing spondylitis. This chain links TRBV7-2 with TRBJ2-5; TRBD2 matches 8 bases. CDR3 loop: CASSLGGREVETQYF. DNA of the CDR3: TGTGCCAGCAGCTTAGGGGGGCGGGAGGTCGAGACCCAGTACTTC. The full variable domain, its missing parts supplied by reference TRBV7-2 and TRBJ2-5, is GAGVSQSPSNKVTEKGKDVELRCDPISGHTALYWYRQSLGQGLEFLIYFQGNSAPDKSGLPSDRFSAERTGGSVSTLTIQRTQQEDSAVYLCASSLGGREVETQYFGPGTRLLVL.